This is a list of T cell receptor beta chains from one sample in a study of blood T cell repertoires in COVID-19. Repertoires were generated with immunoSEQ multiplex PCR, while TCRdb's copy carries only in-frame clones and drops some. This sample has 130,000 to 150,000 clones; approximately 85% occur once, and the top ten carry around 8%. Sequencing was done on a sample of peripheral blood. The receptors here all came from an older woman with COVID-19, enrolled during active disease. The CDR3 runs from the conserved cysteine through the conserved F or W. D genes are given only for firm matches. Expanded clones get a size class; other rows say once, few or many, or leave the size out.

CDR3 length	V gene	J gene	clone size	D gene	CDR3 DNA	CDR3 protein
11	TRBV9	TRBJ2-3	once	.	TGTGCCAGCAGCGCGGCAGATACGCAGTATTTT	CASSAADTQYF
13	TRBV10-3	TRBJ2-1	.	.	TGTGCCATCAGTACCCAGCGAGAGCGTGAGCAGTTCTTC	CAISTQREREQFF
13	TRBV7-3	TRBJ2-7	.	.	TGTGCCAGCAGCTTAGGAGATCCCTACGAGCAGTACTTC	CASSLGDPYEQYF
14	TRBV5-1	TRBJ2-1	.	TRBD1	TGCGCCAGCAGTCTCGAGGACAGGGAAAATGAGCAGTTCTTC	CASSLEDRENEQFF
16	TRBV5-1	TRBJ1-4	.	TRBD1	TGCGCCAGCAGCTTGGTTGGACAGGGCTACGGAGAAAAACTGTTTTTT	CASSLVGQGYGEKLFF
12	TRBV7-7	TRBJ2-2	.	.	TGTGCTAGCAGCTCTGACACCGGGGAGCTGTTTTTT	CASSSDTGELFF
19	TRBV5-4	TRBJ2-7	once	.	TGTGCCAGCAGCTTTCTATCCCCTGCATTCAGGGGGGCCACCTACGAGCAGTACTTC	CASSFLSPAFRGATYEQYF
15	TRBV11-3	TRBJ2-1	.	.	TGTGCCAGCAGCTTAGCGGCGACAGGAGGCAATGAGCAGTTCTTC	CASSLAATGGNEQFF
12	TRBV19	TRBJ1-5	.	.	TGTGCCAGTAGTTTTTCTCTCCAGCCCCAGCATTTT	CASSFSLQPQHF
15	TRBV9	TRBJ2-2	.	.	TGTGCCAGCAGCCGAGGTGTGGTCGACACCGGGGAGCTGTTTTTT	CASSRGVVDTGELFF
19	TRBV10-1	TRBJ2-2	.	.	TGCGCCAGCAGTGAGCGAGTCGGCGGGGACGTCGCGAACACCGGGGAGCTGTTTTTT	CASSERVGGDVANTGELFF
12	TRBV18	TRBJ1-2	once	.	TGTGCCAGCTCACCGTATATTGGCGGCTACACCTTC	CASSPYIGGYTF
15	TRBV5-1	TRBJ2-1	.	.	TGCGCCAGCAGCTTGCCTCAGCGGGCGGGCAATGAGCAGTTCTTC	CASSLPQRAGNEQFF
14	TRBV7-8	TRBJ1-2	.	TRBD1	TGTGCCAGCAGCTCGGAGACAGGGTATGGGGGCTACACCTTC	CASSSETGYGGYTF
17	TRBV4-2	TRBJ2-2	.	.	TGTGCCAGCAGCCAAGATCCACAGGGTTTTATCTCCGGGGAGCTGTTTTTT	CASSQDPQGFISGELFF
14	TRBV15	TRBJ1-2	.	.	TGTGCCACCAGCAGAGATGCGGGGGCAAGAGGCTACACCTTC	CATSRDAGARGYTF
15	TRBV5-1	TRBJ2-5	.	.	TGCGCCAGCAGCTTGGAAGGGGGAAACCAAGAGACCCAGTACTTC	CASSLEGGNQETQYF
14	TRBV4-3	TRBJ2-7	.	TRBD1	TGCGCCAGCAGCTCCGGGACAGGGTCCTACGAGCAGTACTTC	CASSSGTGSYEQYF
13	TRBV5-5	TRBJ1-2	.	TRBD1	TGTGCCAGCAGCCTGGTGACAGGGGATGGCTACACCTTC	CASSLVTGDGYTF
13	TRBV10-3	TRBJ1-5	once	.	TGTGCCATCAGCGGACAGCCCAATCAGCCCCAGCATTTT	CAISGQPNQPQHF
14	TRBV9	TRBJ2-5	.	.	TGTGCCAGCAGCCCGATGGCCCGGGTAGAGACCCAGTACTTC	CASSPMARVETQYF
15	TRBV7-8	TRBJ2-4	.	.	TGTGCCAGCAGCTCGACAGAGGCGGCCAAAAACATTCAGTACTTC	CASSSTEAAKNIQYF
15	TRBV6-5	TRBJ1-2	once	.	TGTGCCAGCAGTACAACCGGGACAACGAACTATGGCTACACCTTC	CASSTTGTTNYGYTF
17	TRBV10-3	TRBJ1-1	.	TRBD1	TGTGCCATCAGTCGTACGGGACAGGGGGCGGTGAACACTGAAGCTTTCTTT	CAISRTGQGAVNTEAFF
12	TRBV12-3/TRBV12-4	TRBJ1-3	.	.	TGTGCCAGCCGCGAATTAGGAAACACCATATATTTT	CASRELGNTIYF
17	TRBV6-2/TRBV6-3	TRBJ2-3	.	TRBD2	TGTGCCAGCAGTTATGATCGAGCGGGGGGTCCCCCAGATACGCAGTATTTT	CASSYDRAGGPPDTQYF
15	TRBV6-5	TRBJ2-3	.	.	TGTGCCAGCAGTTACTCTTACCAGGGGTCAGATACGCAGTATTTT	CASSYSYQGSDTQYF
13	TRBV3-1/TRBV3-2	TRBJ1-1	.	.	TGTGCCAGCAGCCAAGATCAGGACACTGAAGCTTTCTTT	CASSQDQDTEAFF
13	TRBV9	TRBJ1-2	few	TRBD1	TGTGCCAGCAGCATACCTGACAGGGGGCTCTACACCTTC	CASSIPDRGLYTF
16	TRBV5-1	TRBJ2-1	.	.	TGCGCCAGCAGCTCGAACGTGGACAGCTCCTACAATGAGCAGTTCTTC	CASSSNVDSSYNEQFF
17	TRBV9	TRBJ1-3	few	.	TGTGCCAGCAGCGTAGGAAGAGCCACCTTCTCTGGAAACACCATATATTTT	CASSVGRATFSGNTIYF
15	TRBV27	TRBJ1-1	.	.	TGTGCCAGCAGTTTATCGGCCCGGGGAAGGGCTGAAGCTTTCTTT	CASSLSARGRAEAFF
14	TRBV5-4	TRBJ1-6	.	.	TGTGCCAGCAGCATACGGGACAACAGTTTACCCCTCCACTTT	CASSIRDNSLPLHF
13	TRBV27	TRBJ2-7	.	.	TGTGCCAGCGGAGTGGATGTTGGGTACGAGCAGTACTTC	CASGVDVGYEQYF
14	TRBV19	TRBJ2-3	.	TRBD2	TGTGCCAGTATGGCTAGCGGGGAGGAAGATACGCAGTATTTT	CASMASGEEDTQYF
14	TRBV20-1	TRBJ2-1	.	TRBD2	TGCAGTGCTAGTGGTAGCGGGGAGGGGAATGAGCAGTTCTTC	CSASGSGEGNEQFF
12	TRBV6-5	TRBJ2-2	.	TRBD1	TGTGCCAGCACTGGACAGGCCGGGGAGCTGTTTTTT	CASTGQAGELFF
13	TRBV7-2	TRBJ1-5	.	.	TGTGCCAGCAGCTTAGCGGCGGATCAGCCCCAGCATTTT	CASSLAADQPQHF
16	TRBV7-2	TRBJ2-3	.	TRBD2	TGTGCCAGCAGCCCGGGGGTAGCGGGGGTAGTAGATACGCAGTATTTT	CASSPGVAGVVDTQYF
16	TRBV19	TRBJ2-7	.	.	TGTGCCAGTAGTATATCAATGGGACGGGGGTCCTACGAGCAGTACTTC	CASSISMGRGSYEQYF